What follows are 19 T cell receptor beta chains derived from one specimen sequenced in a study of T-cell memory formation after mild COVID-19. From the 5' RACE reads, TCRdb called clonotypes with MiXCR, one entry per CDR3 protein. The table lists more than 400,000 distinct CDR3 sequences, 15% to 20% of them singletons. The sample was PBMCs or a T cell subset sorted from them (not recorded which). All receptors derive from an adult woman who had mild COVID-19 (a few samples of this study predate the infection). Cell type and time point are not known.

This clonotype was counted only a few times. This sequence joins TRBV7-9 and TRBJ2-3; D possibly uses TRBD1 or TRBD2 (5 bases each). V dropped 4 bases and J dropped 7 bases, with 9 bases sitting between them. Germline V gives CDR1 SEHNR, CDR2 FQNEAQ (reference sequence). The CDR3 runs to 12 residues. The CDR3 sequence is CASSSGTNTQYF. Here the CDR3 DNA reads TGTGCCAGCAGCTCCGGGACGAATACGCAGTATTTT.

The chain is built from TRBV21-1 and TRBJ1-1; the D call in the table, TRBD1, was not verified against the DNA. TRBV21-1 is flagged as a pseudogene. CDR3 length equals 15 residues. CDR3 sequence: CASSPGQGASTEAFF. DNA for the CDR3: TGTGCCAGCAGCCCGGGACAGGGGGCGAGTACTGAAGCTTTCTTT.

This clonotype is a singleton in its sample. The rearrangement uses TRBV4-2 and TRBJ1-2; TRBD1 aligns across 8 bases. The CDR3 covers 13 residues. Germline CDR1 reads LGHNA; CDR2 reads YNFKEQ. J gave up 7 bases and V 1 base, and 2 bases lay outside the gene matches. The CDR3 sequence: CASSQGDRGGYTF. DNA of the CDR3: TGTGCCAGCAGCCAAGGTGACAGGGGTGGCTACACCTTC.

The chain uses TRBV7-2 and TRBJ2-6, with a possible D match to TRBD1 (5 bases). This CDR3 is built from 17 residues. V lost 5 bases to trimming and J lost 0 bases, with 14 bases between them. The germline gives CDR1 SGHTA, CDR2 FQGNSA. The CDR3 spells CASSPRQILSGANVLTF. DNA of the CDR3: TGTGCCAGCAGCCCTAGACAGATCCTCTCTGGGGCCAACGTCCTGACTTTC.

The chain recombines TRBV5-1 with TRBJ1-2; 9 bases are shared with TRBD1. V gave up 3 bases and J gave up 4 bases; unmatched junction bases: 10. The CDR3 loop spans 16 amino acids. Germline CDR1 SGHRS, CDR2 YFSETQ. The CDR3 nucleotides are TGCGCCAGCAGCTACCAGGACAGGGGCAGTTTCTATGGCTACACCTTC. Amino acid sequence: CASSYQDRGSFYGYTF.

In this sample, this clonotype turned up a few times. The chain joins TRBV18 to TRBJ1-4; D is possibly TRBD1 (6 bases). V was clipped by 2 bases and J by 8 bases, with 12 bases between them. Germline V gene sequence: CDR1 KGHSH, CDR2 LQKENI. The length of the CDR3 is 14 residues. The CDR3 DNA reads TGTGCCAGCTCACCAGGACACCAGGGGGAAAAACTGTTTTTT. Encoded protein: CASSPGHQGEKLFF.

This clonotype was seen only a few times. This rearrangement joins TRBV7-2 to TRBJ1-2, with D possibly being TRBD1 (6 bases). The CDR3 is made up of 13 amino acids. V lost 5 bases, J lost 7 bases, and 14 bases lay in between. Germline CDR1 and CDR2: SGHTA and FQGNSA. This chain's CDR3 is CASSHNRAGGYTF. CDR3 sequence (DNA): TGTGCCAGCAGCCACAACAGGGCCGGTGGCTACACCTTC.

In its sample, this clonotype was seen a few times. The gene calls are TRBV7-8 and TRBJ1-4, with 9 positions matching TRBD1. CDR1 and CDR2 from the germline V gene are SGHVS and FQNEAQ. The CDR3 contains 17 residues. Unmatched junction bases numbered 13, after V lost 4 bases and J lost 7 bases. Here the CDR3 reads CASSSLSPQGATEKLFF. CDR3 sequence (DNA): TGTGCCAGCAGCTCCCTCTCCCCACAGGGGGCGACTGAAAAACTGTTTTTT.

CDR3 residues: CASSLDPASVSYEQYF. CDR3 nucleotides: TGCGCCAGCAGCTTGGATCCGGCTAGCGTCTCCTACGAGCAGTACTTC. The chain links TRBV5-1 to TRBJ2-7; possible D gene TRBD2, 6 bases. The CDR3 covers 16 residues. Germline V gene sequence: CDR1 SGHRS, CDR2 YFSETQ. V lost 0 bases and J lost 0, with 13 bases in between.

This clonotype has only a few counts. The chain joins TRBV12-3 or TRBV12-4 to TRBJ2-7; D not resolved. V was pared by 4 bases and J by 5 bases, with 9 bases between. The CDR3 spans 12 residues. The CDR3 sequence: CASSSPLHEQYF. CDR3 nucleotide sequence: TGTGCCAGCAGTTCACCCTTACACGAGCAGTACTTC.

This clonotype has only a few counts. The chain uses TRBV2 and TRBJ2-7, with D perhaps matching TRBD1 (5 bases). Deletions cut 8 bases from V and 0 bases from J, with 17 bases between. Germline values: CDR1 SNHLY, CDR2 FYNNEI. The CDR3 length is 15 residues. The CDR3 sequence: CASGLGHFTSYEQYF. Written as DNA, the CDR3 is TGTGCCAGCGGCCTAGGACACTTTACCTCCTACGAGCAGTACTTC.

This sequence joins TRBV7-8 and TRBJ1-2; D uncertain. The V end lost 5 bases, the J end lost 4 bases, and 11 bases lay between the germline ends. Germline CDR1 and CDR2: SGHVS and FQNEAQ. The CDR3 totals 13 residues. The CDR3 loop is CASSEGWGYGYTF. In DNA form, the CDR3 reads TGTGCCAGCAGCGAGGGTTGGGGCTATGGCTACACCTTC.

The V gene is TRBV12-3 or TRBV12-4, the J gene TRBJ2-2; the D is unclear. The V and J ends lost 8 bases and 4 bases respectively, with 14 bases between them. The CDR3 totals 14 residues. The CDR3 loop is CASVSDWSTGELFF. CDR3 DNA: TGTGCCAGCGTGTCCGATTGGTCCACCGGGGAGCTGTTTTTT.

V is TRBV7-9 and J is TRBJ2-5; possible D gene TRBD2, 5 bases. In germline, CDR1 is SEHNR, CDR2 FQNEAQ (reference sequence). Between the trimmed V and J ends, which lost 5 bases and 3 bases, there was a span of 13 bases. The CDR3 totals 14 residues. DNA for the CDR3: TGTGCCAGCAGCGCACGGGATCCTAAAGAGACCCAGTACTTC. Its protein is CASSARDPKETQYF.

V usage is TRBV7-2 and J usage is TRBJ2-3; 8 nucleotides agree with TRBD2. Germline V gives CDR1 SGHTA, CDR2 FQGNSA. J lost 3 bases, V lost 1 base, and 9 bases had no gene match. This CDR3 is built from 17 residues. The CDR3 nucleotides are TGTGCCAGCAGCTTAGACTCCAGCGGGGGTGGGACAGATACGCAGTATTTT. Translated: CASSLDSSGGGTDTQYF.

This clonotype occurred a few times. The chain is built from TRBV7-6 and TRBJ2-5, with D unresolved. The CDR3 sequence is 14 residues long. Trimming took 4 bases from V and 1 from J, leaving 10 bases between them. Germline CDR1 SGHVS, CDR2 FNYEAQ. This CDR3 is CASSSYVGQETQYF. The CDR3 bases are TGTGCCAGCAGCTCTTACGTGGGCCAAGAGACCCAGTACTTC. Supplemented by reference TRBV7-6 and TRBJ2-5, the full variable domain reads GAGVSQSPRYKVTKRGQDVALRCDPISGHVSLYWYRQALGQGPEFLTYFNYEAQQDKSGLPNDRFSAERPEGSISTLTIQRTEQRDSAMYRCASSSYVGQETQYFGPGTRLLVL.

The CDR3 protein is CASSYAYEKLFF. The CDR3 DNA reads as TGTGCCAGCAGCTATGCTTATGAAAAACTGTTTTTT. V is TRBV7-9 and J is TRBJ1-4; D is unclear. V shed 4 bases and J shed 6 bases, with 6 bases lying between them. Germline assignment: CDR1 SEHNR and CDR2 FQNEAQ (reference sequence). This CDR3 comprises 12 residues.

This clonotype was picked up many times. This CDR3 reads CSASRTSTETQYF. CDR3 coding DNA: TGCAGTGCTAGCAGGACTAGCACGGAGACCCAGTACTTC. The V and J genes are TRBV20-1 and TRBJ2-5; the match to TRBD2 covers 8 bases. CDR3 length equals 13 residues. Germline values: CDR1 DFQATT, CDR2 SNEGSKA (reference sequence). V gave up 3 bases and J gave up 5 bases; unmatched junction bases: 5.

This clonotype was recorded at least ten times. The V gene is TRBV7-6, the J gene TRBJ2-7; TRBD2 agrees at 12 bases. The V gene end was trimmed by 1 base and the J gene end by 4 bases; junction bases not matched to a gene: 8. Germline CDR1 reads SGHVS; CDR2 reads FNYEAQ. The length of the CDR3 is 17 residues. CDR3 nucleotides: TGTGCCAGCAGCTTAGTGGCTAGCGGGGGGGAACGGTACGAGCAGTACTTC. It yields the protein CASSLVASGGERYEQYF.